The source of this T cell receptor (beta chain) is a study of technical replicates of blood from a few donors. This CDR3 comprises 17 residues. The germline CDR1 and CDR2 sequences are SNHLY and FYNNEI. Trimming at V came to 9 bases and at J to 2 bases, leaving 11 bases not matched to a gene. The protocol was immunoSEQ multiplex PCR, while the TCRdb copy is restricted to in-frame clones and leaves out a portion. The sample holds roughly 80,000 clones, roughly 95% seen once. This sequence was found in a human donor in good health. V and J are TRBV2 and TRBJ1-5, with TRBD1 identical over 12 bases. Sequencing input: T cells isolated from PBMCs. CDR3 residues: CASGRDRGREGNQPQHF. The CDR3 coding sequence is TGTGCCAGTGGCCGGGACAGGGGGCGTGAAGGCAATCAGCCCCAGCATTTT.